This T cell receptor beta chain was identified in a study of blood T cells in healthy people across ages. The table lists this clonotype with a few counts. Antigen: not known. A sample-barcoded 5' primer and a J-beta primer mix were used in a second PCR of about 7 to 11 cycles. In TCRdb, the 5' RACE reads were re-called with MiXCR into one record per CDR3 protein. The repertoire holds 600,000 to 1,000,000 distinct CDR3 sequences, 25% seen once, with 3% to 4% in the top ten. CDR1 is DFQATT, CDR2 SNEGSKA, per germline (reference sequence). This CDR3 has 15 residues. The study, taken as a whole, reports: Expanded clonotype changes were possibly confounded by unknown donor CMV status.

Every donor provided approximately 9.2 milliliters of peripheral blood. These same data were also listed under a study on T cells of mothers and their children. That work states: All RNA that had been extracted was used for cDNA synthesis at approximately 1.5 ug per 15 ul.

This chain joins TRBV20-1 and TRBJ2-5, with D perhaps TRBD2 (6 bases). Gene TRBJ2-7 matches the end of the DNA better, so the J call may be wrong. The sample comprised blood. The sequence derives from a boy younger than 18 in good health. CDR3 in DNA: TGCAGTGCTGTAGCTAAGGAGGGGCCCTCCTACGAGCAGTACTTC. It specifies CSAVAKEGPSYEQYF.